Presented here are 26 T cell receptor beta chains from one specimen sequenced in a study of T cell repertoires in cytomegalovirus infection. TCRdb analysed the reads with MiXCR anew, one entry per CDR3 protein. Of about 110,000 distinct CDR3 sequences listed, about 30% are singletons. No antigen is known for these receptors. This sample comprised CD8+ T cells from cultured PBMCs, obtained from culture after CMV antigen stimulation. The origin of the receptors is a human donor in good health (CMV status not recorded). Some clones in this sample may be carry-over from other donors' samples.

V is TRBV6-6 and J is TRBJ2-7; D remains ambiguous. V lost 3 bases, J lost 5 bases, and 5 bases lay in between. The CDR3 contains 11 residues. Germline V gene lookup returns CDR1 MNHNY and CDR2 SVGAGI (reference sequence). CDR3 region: CASSYGHEQYF. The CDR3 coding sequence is TGTGCCAGCAGTTATGGCCACGAGCAGTACTTC.

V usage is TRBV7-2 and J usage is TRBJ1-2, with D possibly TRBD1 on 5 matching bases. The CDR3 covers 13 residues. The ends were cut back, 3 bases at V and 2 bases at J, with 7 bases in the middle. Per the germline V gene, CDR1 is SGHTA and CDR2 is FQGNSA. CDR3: CASSFPGNYGYTF. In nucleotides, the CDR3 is TGTGCCAGCAGCTTTCCAGGGAACTATGGCTACACCTTC.

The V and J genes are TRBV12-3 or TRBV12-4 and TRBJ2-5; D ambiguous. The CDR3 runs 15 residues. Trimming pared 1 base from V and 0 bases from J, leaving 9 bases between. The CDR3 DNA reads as TGTGCCAGCAGTTTAGTAGAGGAAAACCAAGAGACCCAGTACTTC. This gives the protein CASSLVEENQETQYF.

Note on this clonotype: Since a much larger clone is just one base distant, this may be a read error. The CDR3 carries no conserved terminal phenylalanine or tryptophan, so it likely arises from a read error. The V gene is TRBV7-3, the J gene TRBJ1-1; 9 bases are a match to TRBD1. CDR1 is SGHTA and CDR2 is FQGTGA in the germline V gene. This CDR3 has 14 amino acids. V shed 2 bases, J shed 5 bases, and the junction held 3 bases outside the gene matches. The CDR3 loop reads CASSLGTGMTEAFI. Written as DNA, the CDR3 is TGTGCCAGCAGCTTAGGGACAGGGATGACTGAAGCTTTCATT.

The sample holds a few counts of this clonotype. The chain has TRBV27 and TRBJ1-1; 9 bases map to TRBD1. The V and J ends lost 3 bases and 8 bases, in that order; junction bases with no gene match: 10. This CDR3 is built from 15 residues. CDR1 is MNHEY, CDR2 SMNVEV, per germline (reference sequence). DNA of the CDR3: TGTGCCAGCAGTTTTACAGGGGGCCTAGTGGGGGAAGCTTTCTTT. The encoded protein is CASSFTGGLVGEAFF.

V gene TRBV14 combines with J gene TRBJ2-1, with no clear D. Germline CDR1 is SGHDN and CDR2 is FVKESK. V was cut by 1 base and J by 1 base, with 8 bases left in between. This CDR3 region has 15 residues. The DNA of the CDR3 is TGTGCCAGCAGCCAAGTTTTAGTTTCCTACAATGAGCAGTTCTTC. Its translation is CASSQVLVSYNEQFF.

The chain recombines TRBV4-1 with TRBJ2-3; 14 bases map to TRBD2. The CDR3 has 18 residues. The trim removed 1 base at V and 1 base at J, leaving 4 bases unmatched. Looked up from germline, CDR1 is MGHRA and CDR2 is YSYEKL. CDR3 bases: TGCGCCAGCAGCCAAGGACTAGCGGGGGGGCAAGGCACAGATACGCAGTATTTT. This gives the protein CASSQGLAGGQGTDTQYF.

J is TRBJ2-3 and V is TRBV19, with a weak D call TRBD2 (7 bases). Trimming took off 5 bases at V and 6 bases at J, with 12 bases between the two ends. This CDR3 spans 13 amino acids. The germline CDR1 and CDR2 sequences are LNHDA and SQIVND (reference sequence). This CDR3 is CASSSRGADTQYF. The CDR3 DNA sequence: TGTGCCAGTAGTTCACGGGGGGCCGATACGCAGTATTTT. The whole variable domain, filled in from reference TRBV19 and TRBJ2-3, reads DGGITQSPKYLFRKEGQNVTLSCEQNLNHDAMYWYRQDPGQGLRLIYYSQIVNDFQKGDIAEGYSVSREKKESFPLTVTSAQKNPTAFYLCASSSRGADTQYFGPGTRLTVL.

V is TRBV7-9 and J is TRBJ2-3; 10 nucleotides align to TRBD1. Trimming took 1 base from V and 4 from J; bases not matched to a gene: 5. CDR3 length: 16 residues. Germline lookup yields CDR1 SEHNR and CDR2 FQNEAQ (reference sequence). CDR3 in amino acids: CASSLDRTGGPDTQYF. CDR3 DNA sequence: TGTGCCAGCAGCTTAGACCGGACAGGGGGGCCAGATACGCAGTATTTT.

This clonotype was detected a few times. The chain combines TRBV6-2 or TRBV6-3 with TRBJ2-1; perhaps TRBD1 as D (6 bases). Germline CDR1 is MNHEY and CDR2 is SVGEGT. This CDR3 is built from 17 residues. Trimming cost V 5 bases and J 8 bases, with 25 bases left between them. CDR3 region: CASSETVMRQASDEQFF. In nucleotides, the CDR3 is TGTGCCAGCAGTGAAACTGTAATGAGACAGGCTTCGGATGAGCAGTTCTTC.

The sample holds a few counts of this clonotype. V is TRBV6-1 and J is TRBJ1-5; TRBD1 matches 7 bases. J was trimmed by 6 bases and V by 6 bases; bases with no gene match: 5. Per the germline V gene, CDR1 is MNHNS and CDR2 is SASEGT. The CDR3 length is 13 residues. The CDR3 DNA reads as TGTGCCAGCAGCAGCAGGGGGTCTCAGCCCCAGCATTTT. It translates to CASSSRGSQPQHF.

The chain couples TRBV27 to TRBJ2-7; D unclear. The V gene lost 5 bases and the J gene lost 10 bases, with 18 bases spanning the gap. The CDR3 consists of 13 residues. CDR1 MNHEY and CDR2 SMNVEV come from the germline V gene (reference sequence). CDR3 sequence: CASSPHPLSDQYF. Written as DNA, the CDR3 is TGTGCCAGCAGTCCCCATCCCTTAAGCGACCAGTACTTC.

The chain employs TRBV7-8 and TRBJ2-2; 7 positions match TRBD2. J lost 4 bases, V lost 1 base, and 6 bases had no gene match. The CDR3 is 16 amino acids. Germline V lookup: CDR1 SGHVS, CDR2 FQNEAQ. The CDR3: CASSLVRGTSTGELFF. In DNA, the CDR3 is TGTGCCAGCAGCTTAGTGCGGGGGACCTCCACCGGGGAGCTGTTTTTT. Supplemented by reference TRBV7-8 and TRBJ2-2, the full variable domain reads GAGVSQSPRYKVAKRGQDVALRCDPISGHVSLFWYQQALGQGPEFLTYFQNEAQLDKSGLPSDRFFAERPEGSVSTLKIQRTQQEDSAVYLCASSLVRGTSTGELFFGEGSRLTVL.

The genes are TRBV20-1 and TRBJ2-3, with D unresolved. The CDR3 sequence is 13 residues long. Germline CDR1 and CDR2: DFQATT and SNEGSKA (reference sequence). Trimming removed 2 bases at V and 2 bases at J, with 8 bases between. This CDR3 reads CSARILFTDTQYF. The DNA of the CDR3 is TGCAGTGCTAGAATTCTCTTCACAGATACGCAGTATTTT.

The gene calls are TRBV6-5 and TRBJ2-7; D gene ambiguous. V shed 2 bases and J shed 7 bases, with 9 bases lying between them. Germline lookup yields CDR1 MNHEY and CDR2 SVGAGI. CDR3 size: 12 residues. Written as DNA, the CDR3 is TGTGCCAGCAGTTACCAAGGGATTGAGCAGTACTTC. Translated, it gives CASSYQGIEQYF.

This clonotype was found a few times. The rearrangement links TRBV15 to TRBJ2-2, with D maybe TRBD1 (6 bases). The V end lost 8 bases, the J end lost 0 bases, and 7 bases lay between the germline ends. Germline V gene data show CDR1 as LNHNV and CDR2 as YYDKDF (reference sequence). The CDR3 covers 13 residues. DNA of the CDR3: TGTGCCACCGGACAGCCGAACACCGGGGAGCTGTTTTTT. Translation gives CATGQPNTGELFF.

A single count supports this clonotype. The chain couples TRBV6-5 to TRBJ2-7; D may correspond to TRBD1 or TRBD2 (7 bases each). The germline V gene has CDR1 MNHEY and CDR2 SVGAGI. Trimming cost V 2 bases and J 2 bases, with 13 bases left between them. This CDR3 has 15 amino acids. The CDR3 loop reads CASSYGEGAPYEQYF. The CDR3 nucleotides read TGTGCCAGCAGTTACGGGGAGGGGGCCCCCTACGAGCAGTACTTC.

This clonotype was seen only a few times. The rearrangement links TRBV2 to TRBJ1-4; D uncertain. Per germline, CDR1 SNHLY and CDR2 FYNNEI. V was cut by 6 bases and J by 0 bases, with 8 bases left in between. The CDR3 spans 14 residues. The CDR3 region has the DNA TGTGCCAGCAGAAGACCGTCAACTAATGAAAAACTGTTTTTT. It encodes CASRRPSTNEKLFF.

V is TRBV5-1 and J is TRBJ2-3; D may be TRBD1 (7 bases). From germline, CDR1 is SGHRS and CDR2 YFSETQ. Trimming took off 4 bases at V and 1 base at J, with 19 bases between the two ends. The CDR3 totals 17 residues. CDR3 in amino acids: CASSVKGTERGTDTQYF. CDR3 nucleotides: TGCGCCAGCAGCGTAAAGGGGACAGAGCGGGGCACAGATACGCAGTATTTT.

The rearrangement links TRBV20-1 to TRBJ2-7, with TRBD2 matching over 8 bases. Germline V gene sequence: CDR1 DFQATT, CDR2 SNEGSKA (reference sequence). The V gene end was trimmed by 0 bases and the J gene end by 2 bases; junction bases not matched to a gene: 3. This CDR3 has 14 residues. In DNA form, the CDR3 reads TGCAGTGCTAGAGATCGGGGGGGGGCCTACGAGCAGTACTTC. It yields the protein CSARDRGGAYEQYF.

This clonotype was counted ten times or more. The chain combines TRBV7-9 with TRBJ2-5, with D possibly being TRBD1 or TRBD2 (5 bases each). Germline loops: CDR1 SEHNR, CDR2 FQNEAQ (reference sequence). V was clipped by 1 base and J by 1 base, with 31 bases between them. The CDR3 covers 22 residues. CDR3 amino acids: CASSLGGETAQVLVGFQETQYF. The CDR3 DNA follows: TGTGCCAGCAGCTTAGGAGGGGAAACAGCACAAGTTCTCGTTGGCTTCCAAGAGACCCAGTACTTC. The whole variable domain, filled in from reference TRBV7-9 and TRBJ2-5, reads DTGVSQNPRHKITKRGQNVTFRCDPISEHNRLYWYRQTLGQGPEFLTYFQNEAQLEKSRLLSDRFSAERPKGSFSTLEIQRTEQGDSAMYLCASSLGGETAQVLVGFQETQYFGPGTRLLVL.

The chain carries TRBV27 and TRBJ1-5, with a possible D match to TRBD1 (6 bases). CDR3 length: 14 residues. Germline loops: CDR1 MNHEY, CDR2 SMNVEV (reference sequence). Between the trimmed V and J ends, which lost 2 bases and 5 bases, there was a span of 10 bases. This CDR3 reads CASSLAGDYQPQHF. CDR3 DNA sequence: TGTGCCAGCAGTTTAGCAGGGGATTATCAGCCCCAGCATTTT.

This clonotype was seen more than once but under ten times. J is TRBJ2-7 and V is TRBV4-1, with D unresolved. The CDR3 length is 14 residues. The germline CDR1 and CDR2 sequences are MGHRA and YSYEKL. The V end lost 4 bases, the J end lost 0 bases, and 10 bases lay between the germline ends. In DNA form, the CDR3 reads TGCGCCAGCAGCCTCGAAGGCCGCTCCTACGAGCAGTACTTC. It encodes CASSLEGRSYEQYF.

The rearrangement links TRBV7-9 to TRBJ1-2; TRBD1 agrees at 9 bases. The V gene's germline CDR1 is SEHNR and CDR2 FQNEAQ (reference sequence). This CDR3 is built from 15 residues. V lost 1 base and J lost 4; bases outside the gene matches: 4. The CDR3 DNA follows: TGTGCCAGCAGCTTAGGAGACAGGGGGATCTATGGCTACACCTTC. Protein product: CASSLGDRGIYGYTF.

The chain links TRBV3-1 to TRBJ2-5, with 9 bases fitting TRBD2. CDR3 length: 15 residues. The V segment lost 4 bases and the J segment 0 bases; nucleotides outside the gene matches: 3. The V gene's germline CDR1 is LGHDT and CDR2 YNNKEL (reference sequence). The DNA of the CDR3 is TGTGCCAGCAGCCTCGGGACTAGCAACCAAGAGACCCAGTACTTC. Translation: CASSLGTSNQETQYF.

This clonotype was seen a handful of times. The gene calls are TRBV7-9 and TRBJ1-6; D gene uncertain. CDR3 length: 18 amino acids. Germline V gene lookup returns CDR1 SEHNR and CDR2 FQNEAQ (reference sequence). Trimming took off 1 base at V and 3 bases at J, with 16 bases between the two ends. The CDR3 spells CASSLVIGQRHYNSPLHF. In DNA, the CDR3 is TGTGCCAGCAGCTTAGTCATTGGGCAGAGGCACTATAATTCACCCCTCCACTTT.